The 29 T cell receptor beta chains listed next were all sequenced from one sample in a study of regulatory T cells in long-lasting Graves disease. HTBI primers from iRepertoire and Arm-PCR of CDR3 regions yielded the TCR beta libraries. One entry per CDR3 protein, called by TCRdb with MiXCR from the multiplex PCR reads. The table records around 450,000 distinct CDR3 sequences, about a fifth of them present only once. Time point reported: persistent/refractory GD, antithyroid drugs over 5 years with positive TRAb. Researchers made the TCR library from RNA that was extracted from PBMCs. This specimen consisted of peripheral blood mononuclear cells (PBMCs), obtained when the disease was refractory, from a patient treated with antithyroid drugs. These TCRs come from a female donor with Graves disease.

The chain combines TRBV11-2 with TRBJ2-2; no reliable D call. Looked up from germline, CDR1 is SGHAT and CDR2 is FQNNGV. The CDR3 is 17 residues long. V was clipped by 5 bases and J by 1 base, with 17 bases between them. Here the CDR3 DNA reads TGTGCCAGCAGCCGGTCAGGAATGCAAAAGAACACCGGGGAGCTGTTTTTT. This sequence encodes CASSRSGMQKNTGELFF.

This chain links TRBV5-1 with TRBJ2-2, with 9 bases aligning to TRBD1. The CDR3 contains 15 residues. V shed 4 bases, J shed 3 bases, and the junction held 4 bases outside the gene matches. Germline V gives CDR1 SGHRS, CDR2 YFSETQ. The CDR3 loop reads CASSQGQGHTGELFF. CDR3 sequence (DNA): TGCGCCAGCAGCCAGGGACAGGGCCACACCGGGGAGCTGTTTTTT. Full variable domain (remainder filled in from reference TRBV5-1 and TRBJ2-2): KAGVTQTPRYLIKTRGQQVTLSCSPISGHRSVSWYQQTPGQGLQFLFEYFSETQRNKGNFPGRFSGRQFSNSRSEMNVSTLELGDSALYLCASSQGQGHTGELFFGEGSRLTVL.

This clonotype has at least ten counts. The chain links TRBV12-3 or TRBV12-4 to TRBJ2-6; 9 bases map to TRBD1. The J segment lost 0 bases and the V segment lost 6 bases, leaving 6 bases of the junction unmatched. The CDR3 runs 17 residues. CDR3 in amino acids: CASSPRGQGSGANVLTF. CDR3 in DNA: TGTGCCAGCAGCCCGCGGGGACAGGGCTCTGGGGCCAACGTCCTGACTTTC.

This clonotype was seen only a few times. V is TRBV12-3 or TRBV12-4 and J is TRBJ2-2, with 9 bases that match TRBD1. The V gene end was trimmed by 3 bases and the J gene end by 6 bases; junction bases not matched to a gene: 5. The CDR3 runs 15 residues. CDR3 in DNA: TGTGCCAGCAGTTTCCCTGGACAGGGGTCCGGGGAGCTGTTTTTT. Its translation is CASSFPGQGSGELFF.

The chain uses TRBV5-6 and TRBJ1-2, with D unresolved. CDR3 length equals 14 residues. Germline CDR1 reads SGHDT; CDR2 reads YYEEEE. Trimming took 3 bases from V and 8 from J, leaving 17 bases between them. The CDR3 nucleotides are TGTGCCAGCAGCTCACCTACGCGGGTCCTAGGCTACACCTTC. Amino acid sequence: CASSSPTRVLGYTF.

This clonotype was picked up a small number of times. CDR3 protein: CASSQDEGWAFF. For the CDR3, the DNA is TGTGCCAGCAGCCAAGATGAGGGGTGGGCTTTCTTT. This chain links TRBV4-2 with TRBJ1-1; a weak D match, TRBD1 (5 bases). V gave up 0 bases and J gave up 11 bases, with 10 bases separating them. The CDR3 is made up of 12 amino acids. Germline CDR1 LGHNA, CDR2 YNFKEQ.

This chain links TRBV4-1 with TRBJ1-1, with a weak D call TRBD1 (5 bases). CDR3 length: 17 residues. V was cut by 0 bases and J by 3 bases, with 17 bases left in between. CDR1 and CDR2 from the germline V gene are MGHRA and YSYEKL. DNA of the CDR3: TGCGCCAGCAGCCAAGAAGGAATCAGGGCCAGGGACACTGAAGCTTTCTTT. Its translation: CASSQEGIRARDTEAFF.

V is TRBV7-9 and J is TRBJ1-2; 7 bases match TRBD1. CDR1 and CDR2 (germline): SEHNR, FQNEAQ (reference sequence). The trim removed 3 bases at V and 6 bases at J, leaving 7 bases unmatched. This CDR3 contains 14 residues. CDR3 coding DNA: TGTGCCAGCAGCTTCCAGGGGGGAAATGATGGCTACACCTTC. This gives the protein CASSFQGGNDGYTF.

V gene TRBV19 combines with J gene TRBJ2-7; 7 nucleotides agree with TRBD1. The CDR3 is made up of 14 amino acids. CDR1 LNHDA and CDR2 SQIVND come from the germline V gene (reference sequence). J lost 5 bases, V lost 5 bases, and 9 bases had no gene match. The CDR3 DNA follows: TGTGCCAGTAGTGACTGGACAGGAGTGGACGAGCAGTACTTC. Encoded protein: CASSDWTGVDEQYF.

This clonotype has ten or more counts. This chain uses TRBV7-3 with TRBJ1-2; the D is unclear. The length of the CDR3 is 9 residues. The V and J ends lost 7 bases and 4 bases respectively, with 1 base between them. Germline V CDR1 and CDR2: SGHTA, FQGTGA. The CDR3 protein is CASTYGYTF. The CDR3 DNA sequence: TGTGCCAGCACCTATGGCTACACCTTC.

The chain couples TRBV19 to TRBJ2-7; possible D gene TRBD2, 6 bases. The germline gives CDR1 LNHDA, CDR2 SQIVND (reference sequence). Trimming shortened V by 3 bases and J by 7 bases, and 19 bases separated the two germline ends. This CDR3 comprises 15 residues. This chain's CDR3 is CASSISGLIGGEQYF. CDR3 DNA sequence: TGTGCCAGTAGTATTAGTGGGCTTATCGGAGGGGAGCAGTACTTC.

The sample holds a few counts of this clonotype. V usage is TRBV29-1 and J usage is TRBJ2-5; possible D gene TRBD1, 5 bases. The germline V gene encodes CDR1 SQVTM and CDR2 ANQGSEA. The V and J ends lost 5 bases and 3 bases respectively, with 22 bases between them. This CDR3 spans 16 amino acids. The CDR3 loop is CSVQGKSDSQEETQYF. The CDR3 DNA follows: TGCAGCGTTCAAGGTAAAAGTGACAGCCAAGAAGAGACCCAGTACTTC.

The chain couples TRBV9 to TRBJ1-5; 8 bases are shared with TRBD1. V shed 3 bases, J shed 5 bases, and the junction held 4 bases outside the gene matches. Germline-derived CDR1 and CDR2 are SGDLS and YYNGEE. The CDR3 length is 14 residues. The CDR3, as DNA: TGTGCCAGCAGCGAGACAGGGGAGTATCAGCCCCAGCATTTT. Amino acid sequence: CASSETGEYQPQHF.

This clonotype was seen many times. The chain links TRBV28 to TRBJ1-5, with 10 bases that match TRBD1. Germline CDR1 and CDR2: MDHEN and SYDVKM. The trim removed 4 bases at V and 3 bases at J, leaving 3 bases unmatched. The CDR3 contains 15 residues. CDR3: CASSSGQGINQPQHF. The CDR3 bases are TGTGCCAGCAGTTCGGGACAGGGGATCAATCAGCCCCAGCATTTT.

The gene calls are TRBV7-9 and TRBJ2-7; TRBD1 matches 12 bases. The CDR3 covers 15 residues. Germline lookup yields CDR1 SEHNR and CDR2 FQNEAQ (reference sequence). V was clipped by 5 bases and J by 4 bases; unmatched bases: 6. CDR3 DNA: TGTGCCAGCAGCCCCGGGACAGGGGGCCAGTACGAGCAGTACTTC. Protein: CASSPGTGGQYEQYF.

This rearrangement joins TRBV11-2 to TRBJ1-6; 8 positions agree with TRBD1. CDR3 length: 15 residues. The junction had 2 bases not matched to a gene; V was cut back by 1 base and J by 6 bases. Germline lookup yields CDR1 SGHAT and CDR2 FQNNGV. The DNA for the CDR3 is TGTGCCAGCAGCTTAGGACAGGGGTCTAATTCACCCCTCCACTTT. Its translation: CASSLGQGSNSPLHF.

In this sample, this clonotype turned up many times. CDR3 sequence reads: CASRGTGNQPQHF. CDR3 coding DNA: TGTGCCAGCAGAGGGACAGGAAATCAGCCCCAGCATTTT. The genes are TRBV6-1 and TRBJ1-5, with TRBD1 matching over 8 bases. The germline V gene has CDR1 MNHNS and CDR2 SASEGT. The CDR3 consists of 13 residues. Trimming cost V 6 bases and J 4 bases; bases outside gene matches: 2.

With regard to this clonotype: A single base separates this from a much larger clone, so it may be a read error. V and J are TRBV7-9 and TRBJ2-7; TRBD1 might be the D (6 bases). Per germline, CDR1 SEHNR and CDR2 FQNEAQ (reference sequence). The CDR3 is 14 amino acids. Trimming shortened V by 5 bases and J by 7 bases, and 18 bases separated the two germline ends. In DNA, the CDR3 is TGTGCCAGCAGCCGCGACGGGGCCAGGGGTGAGCAGTACTTC. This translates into CASSRDGARGEQYF.

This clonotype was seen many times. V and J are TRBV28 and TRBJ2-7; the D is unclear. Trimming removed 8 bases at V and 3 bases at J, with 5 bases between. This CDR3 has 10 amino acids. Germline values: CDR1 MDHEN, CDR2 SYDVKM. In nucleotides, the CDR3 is TGTGCCAGCGGGTTCTACGAGCAGTACTTC. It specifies CASGFYEQYF. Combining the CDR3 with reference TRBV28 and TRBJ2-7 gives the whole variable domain DVKVTQSSRYLVKRTGEKVFLECVQDMDHENMFWYRQDPGLGLRLIYFSYDVKMKEKGDIPEGYSVSREKKERFSLILESASTNQTSMYLCASGFYEQYFGPGTRLTVT.

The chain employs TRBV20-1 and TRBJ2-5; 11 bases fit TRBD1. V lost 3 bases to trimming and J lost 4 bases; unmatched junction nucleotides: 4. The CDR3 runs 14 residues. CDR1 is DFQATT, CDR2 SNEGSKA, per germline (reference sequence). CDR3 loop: CSASPGTGGETQYF. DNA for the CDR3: TGCAGTGCTAGCCCCGGGACAGGGGGAGAGACCCAGTACTTC.

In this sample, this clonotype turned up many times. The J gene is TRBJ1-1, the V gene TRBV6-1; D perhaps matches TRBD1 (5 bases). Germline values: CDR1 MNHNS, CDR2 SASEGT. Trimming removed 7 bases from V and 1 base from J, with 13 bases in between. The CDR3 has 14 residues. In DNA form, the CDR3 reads TGTGCCAGCACTGATGAGGGGAGGAACACTGAAGCTTTCTTT. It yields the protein CASTDEGRNTEAFF.

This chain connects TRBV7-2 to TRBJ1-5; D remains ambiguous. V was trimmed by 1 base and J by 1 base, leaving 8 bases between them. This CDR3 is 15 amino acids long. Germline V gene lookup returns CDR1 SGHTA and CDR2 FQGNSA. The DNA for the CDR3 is TGTGCCAGCAGCTTAGGGGGTTGGAGCAATCAGCCCCAGCATTTT. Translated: CASSLGGWSNQPQHF. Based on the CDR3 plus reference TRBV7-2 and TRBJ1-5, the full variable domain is GAGVSQSPSNKVTEKGKDVELRCDPISGHTALYWYRQSLGQGLEFLIYFQGNSAPDKSGLPSDRFSAERTGGSVSTLTIQRTQQEDSAVYLCASSLGGWSNQPQHFGDGTRLSIL.

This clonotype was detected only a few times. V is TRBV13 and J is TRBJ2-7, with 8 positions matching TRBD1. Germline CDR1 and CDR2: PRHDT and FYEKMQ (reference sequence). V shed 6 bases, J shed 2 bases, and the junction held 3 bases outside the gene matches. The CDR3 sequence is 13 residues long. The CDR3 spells CASRVQGAYEQYF. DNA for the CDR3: TGTGCCAGCAGGGTACAGGGGGCCTACGAGCAGTACTTC.

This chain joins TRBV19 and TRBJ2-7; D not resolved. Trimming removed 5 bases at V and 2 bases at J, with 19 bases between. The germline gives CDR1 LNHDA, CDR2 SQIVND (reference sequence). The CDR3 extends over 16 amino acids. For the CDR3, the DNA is TGTGCCAGTAGTTCCACCCTTTCCCCCAACCCCTACGAGCAGTACTTC. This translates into CASSSTLSPNPYEQYF.

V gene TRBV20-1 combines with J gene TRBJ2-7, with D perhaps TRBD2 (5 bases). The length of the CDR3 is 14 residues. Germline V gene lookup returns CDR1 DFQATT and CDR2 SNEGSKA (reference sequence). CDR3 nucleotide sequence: TGCACCGCCACCCGGGGTCCTTTGTCCTACGAGCAGTACTTC. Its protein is CTATRGPLSYEQYF.

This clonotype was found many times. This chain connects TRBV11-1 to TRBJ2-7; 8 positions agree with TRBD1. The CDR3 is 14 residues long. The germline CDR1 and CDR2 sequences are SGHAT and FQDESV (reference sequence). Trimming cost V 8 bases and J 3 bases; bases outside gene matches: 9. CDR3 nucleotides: TGTGCCAGCGCACAGGGGGGTAAACTCTACGAGCAGTACTTC. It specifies CASAQGGKLYEQYF. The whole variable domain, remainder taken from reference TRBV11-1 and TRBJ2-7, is EAEVAQSPRYKITEKSQAVAFWCDPISGHATLYWYRQILGQGPELLVQFQDESVVDDSQLPKDRFSAERLKGVDSTLKIQPAELGDSAMYLCASAQGGKLYEQYFGPGTRLTVT.

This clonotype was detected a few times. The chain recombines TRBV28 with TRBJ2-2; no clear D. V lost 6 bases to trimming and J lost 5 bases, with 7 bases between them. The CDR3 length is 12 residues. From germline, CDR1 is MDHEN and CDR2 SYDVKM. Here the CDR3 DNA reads TGTGCCAGCAGGTGGCTTACCGGGGAGCTGTTTTTT. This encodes CASRWLTGELFF.

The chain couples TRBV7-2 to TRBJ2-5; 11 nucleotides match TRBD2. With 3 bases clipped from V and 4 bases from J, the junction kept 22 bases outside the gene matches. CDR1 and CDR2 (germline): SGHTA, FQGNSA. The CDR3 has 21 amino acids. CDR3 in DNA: TGTGCCAGCAGCTTCCTACAGACGAAACTAGCGGGAGTTGGGCGGTTAGAGACCCAGTACTTC. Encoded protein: CASSFLQTKLAGVGRLETQYF.

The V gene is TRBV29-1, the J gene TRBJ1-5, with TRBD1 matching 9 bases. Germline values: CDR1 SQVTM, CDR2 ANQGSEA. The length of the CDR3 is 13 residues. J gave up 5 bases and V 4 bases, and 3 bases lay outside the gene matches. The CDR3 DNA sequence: TGCAGCGTTGGGTGGACAGGGGATCAGCCCCAGCATTTT. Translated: CSVGWTGDQPQHF.